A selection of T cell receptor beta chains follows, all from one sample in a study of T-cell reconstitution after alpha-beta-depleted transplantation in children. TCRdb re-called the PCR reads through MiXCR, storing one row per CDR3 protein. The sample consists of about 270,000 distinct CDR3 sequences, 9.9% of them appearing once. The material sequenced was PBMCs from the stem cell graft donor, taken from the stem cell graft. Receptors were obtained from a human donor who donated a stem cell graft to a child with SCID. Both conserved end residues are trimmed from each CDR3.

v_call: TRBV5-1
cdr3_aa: ASSPAGRPYEQY

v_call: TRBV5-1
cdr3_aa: ASSLATGGYEQY

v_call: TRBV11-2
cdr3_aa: ASSPGGAYNEQF

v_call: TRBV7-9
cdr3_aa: ASSLALRGARINEQF

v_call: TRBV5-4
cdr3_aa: ASSSDGSGGSQETQY

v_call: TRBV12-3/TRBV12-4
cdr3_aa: ASSLPPVGNEQF

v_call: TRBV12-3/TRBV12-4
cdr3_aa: ASVGYGGYT

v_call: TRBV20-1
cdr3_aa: SAGDQGETQY

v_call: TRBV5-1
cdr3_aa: ASSLDPREGRVSGETQY

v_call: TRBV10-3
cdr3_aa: AIMGNRIYTDTQY

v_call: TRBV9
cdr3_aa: ASSVGVMNTEAF

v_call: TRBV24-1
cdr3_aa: ATSESSGSNEQF

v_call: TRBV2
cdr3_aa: ASSTGTAPYNEQF

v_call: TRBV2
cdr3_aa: ASSSGTGEPF

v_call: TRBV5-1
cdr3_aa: ASSFGPNEKLF

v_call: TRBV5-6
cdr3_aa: ASRDWDRGRPNEQF

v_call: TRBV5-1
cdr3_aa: ASSLGTGDTQY

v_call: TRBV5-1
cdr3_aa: ASSLGGGLAGETQY

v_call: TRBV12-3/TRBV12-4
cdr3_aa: ASSGGQGVEEQF

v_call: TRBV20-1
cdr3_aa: SVARGIEAF

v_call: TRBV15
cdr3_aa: ATARTGGADTQY

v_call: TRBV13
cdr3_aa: ASSSGHFMNTEAF

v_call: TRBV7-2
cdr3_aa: ASSVGQGIFQPQH

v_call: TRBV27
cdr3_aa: ASSFGGPPQETQY

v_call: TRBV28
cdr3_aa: ASRASGGVGF

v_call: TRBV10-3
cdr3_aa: ANTGVKTQY

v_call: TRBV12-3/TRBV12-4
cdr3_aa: ASSSSGTKYEQY

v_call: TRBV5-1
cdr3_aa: ASSLLIGRDEQY

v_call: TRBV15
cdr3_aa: ATSRGKGGGENTEAF

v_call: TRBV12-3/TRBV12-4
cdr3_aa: ASSRDASSYNEQF

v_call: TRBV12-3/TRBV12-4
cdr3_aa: ASSPRDRGIYEQY

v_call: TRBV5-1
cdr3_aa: ASSPDRGPPWDTQY

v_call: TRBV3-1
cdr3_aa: ASSQVAGNTEAF

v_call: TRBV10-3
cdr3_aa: AIGTPTYEQY

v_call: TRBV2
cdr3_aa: ASKGQGSGANVLT

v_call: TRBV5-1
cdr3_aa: ASSSHGTGSTGELF

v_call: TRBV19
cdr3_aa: ASIGASDTQY

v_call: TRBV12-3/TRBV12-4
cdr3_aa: ASRSTGGANQPQH

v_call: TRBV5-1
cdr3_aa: ASRRTGGETEAF

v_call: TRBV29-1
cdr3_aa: SVDPSGLGYEQY